Listed here are 2 T cell receptor beta chains from one sample, sequenced in a study of blood T cells in healthy people across ages. Sample-barcoded 5' priming and a J-beta primer mix drove a second PCR of roughly 6 to 12 cycles. TCRdb redid the calling of the 5' RACE reads with MiXCR, one entry per CDR3 protein. The table shows over 700,000 distinct CDR3 sequences, with roughly 25% occurring only once. The same specimen was also included in a second study, on T cells of mothers and their children.

What was sequenced was blood. The receptors originated from a boy between 5 and 17 years old in good health.

The rearrangement links TRBV4-3 to TRBJ2-7; tentative D call: TRBD1 (5 bases). The CDR3 totals 14 residues. V shed 4 bases and J shed 0 bases, with 10 bases lying between them. Per germline, CDR1 LGHNA and CDR2 YSLEER. The CDR3 DNA reads TGCGCCAGCAGCCCGGACAAGAGCTCCTACGAGCAGTACTTC. It codes for CASSPDKSSYEQYF.

This clonotype has more than one count but fewer than ten. This sequence joins TRBV7-2 and TRBJ2-7; D is unresolved. Germline loops: CDR1 SGHTA, CDR2 FQGNSA. The CDR3 extends over 14 amino acids. Between the trimmed V and J ends, which lost 4 bases and 9 bases, there was a span of 19 bases. This CDR3 reads CASSSRATGGGQYF. The DNA for the CDR3 is TGTGCCAGCAGCTCACGGGCCACGGGTGGCGGGCAGTACTTC.